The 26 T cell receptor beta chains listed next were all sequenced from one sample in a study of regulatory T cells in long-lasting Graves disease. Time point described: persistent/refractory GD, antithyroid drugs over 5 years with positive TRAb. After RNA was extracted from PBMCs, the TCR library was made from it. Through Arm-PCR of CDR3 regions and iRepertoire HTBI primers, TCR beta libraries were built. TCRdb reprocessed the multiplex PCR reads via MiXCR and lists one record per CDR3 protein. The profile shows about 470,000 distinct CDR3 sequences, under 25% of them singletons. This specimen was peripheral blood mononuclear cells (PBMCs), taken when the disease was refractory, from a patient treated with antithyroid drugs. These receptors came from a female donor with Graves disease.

The CDR3 sequence: CASSLGGQLLPGAYNEQFF. CDR3 in DNA: TGTGCCAGCAGCTTGGGGGGGCAGCTACTGCCGGGGGCCTACAATGAGCAGTTCTTC. The V and J genes are TRBV7-9 and TRBJ2-1, with TRBD2 as a possible D gene (7 bases). Germline V gene data show CDR1 as SEHNR and CDR2 as FQNEAQ (reference sequence). The CDR3 is made up of 19 amino acids. V shed 3 bases and J shed 2 bases, with 23 bases lying between them.

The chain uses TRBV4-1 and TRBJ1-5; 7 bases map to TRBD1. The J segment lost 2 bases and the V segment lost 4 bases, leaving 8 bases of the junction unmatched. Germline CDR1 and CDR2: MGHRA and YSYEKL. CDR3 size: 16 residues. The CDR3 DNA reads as TGCGCCAGCAGCCCCTTCGGACAGGCTGGCAATCAGCCCCAGCATTTT. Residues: CASSPFGQAGNQPQHF.

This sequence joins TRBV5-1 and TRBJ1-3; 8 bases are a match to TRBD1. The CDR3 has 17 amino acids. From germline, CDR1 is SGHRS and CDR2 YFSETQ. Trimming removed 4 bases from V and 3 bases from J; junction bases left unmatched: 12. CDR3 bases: TGCGCCAGCAGCCCCGGACAGGGAGAAGCGGATGGAAACACCATATATTTT. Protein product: CASSPGQGEADGNTIYF. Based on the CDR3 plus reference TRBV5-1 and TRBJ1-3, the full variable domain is KAGVTQTPRYLIKTRGQQVTLSCSPISGHRSVSWYQQTPGQGLQFLFEYFSETQRNKGNFPGRFSGRQFSNSRSEMNVSTLELGDSALYLCASSPGQGEADGNTIYFGEGSWLTVV.

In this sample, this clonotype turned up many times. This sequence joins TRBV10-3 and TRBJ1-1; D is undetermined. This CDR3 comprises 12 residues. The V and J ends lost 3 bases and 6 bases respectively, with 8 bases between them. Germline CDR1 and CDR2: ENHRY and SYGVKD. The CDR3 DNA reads TGTGCCATCAGTGATAGGGTCCCTGAAGCTTTCTTT. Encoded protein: CAISDRVPEAFF.

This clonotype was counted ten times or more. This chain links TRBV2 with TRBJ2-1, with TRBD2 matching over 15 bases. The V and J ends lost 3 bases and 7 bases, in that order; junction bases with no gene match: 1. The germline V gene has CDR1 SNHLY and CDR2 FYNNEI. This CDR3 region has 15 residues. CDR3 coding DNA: TGTGCCAGCAGTGACGGACTAGCGGGAGGGAATGAGCAGTTCTTC. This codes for CASSDGLAGGNEQFF.

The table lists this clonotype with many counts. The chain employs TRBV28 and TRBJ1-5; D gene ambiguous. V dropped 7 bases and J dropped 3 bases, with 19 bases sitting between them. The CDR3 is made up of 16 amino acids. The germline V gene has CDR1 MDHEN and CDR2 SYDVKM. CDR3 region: CASTPAASPFNQPQHF. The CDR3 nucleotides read TGTGCCAGCACCCCGGCCGCGTCCCCGTTCAATCAGCCCCAGCATTTT.

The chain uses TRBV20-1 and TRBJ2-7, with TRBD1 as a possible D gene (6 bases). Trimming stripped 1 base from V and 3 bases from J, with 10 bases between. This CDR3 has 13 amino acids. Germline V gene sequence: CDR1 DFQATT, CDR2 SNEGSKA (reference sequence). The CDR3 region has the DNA TGCAGTGCTAGAGGGGCAGGGGACTACGAGCAGTACTTC. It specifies CSARGAGDYEQYF.

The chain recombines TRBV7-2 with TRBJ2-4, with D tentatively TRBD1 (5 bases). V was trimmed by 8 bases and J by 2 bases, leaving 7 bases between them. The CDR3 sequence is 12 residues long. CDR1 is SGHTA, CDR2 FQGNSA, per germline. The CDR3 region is CASQGTKNIQYF. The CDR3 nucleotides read TGTGCCAGCCAGGGAACCAAAAACATTCAGTACTTC.

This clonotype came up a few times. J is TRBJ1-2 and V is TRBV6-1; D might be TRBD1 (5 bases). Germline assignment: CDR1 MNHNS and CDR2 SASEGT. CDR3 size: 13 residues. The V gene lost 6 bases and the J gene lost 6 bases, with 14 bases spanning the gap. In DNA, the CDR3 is TGTGCCAGCAGCCCCAGGGAACGTGATGGCTACACCTTC. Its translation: CASSPRERDGYTF.

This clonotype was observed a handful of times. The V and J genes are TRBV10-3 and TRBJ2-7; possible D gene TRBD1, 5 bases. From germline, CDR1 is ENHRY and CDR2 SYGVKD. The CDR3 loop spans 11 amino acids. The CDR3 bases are TGTGCTTGTACAGGAGACTACGAGCAGTACTTC. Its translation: CACTGDYEQYF.

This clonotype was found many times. CDR3 in DNA: TGTGCCAGCAGCTCCCAAGGGGCGGCCGGGGAGCTGTTTTTT. Its protein is CASSSQGAAGELFF. The rearrangement uses TRBV11-2 and TRBJ2-2, with a weak D call TRBD1 (5 bases). V lost 4 bases to trimming and J lost 6 bases, with 12 bases between them. This CDR3 comprises 14 residues. Germline loops: CDR1 SGHAT, CDR2 FQNNGV.

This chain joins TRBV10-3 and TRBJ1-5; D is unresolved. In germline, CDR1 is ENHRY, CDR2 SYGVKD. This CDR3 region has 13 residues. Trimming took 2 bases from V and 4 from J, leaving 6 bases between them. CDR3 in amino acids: CAISEGRNQPQHF. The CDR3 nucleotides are TGTGCCATCAGTGAGGGACGGAATCAGCCCCAGCATTTT.

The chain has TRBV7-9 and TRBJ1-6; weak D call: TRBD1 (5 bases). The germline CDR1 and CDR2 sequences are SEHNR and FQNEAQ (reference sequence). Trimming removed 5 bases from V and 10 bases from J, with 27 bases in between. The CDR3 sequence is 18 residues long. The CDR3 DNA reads TGTGCCAGCAGCAAAAGGGGAGCCACTGCCCATGAACAATCACCCCTCCACTTT. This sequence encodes CASSKRGATAHEQSPLHF.

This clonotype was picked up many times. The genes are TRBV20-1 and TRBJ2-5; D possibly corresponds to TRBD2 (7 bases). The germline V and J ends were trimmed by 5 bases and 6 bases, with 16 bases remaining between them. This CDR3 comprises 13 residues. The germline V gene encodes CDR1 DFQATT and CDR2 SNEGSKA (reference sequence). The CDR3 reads CSAGTGGRKTQYF. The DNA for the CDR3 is TGCAGTGCTGGTACGGGGGGCAGAAAGACCCAGTACTTC.

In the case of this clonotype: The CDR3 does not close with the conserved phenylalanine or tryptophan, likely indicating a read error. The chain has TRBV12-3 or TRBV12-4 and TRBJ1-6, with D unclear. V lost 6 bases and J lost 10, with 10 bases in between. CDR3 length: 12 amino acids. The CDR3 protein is CASRDRESPLHL. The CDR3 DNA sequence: TGTGCCAGCAGAGATAGAGAATCACCCCTCCACCTT.

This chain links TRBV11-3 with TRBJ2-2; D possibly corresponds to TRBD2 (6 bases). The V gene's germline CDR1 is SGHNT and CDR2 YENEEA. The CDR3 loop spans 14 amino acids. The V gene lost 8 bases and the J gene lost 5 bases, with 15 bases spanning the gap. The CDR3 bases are TGTGCCAGCCCTGGCGGGGATGGGACCGGGGAGCTGTTTTTT. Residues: CASPGGDGTGELFF.

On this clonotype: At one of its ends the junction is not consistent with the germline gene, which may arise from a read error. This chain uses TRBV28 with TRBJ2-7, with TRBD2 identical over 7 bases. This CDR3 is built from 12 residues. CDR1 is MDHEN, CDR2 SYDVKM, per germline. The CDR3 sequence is CASRRGGYERYF. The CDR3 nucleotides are TGTGCCAGCAGAAGGGGAGGGTACGAGCGGTACTTC.

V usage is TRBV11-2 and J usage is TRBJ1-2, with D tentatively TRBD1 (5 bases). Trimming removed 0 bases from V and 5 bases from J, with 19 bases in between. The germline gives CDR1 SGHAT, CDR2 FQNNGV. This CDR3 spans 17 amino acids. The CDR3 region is CASSLDPGLNLFYGYTF. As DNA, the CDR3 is TGTGCCAGCAGCTTAGACCCGGGGCTGAATCTTTTTTATGGCTACACCTTC. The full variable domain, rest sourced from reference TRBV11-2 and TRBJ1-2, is EAGVAQSPRYKIIEKRQSVAFWCNPISGHATLYWYQQILGQGPKLLIQFQNNGVVDDSQLPKDRFSAERLKGVDSTLKIQPAKLEDSAVYLCASSLDPGLNLFYGYTFGSGTRLTVV.

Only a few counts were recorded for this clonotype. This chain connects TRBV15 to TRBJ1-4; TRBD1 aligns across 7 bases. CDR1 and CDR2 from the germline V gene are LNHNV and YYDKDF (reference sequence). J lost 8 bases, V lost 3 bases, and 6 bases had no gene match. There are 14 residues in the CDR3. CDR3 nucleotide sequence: TGTGCCACCAGCAGGGACAGGCAGGACGAAAAACTGTTTTTT. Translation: CATSRDRQDEKLFF.

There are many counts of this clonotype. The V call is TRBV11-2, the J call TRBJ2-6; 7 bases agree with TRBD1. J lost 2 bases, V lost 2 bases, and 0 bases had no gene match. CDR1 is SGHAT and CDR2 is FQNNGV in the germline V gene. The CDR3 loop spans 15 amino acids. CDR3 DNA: TGTGCCAGCAGCTTACAGGGGGCTGGGGCCAACGTCCTGACTTTC. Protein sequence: CASSLQGAGANVLTF.

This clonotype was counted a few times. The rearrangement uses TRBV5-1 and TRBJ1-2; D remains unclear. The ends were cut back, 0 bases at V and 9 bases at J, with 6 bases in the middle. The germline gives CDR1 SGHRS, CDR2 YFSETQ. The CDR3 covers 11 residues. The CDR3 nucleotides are TGCGCCAGCAGCTTGGAGAGCAGCTACACCTTC. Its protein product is CASSLESSYTF.

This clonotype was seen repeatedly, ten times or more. DNA for the CDR3: TGCAGTGCGCACCCCCCCGGGCATAGCAATCAGCCCCAGCATTTT. The encoded protein is CSAHPPGHSNQPQHF. The rearrangement uses TRBV20-1 and TRBJ1-5; no reliable D call. Between the trimmed V and J ends, which lost 6 bases and 0 bases, there was a span of 15 bases. Germline CDR1 and CDR2: DFQATT and SNEGSKA (reference sequence). This CDR3 spans 15 amino acids.

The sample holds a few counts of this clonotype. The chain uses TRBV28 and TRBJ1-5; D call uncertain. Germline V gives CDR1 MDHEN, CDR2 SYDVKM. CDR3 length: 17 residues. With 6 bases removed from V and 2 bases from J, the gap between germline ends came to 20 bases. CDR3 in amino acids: CASSLGRGRDGNQPQHF. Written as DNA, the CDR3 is TGTGCCAGCAGCCTGGGGAGAGGGAGGGATGGCAATCAGCCCCAGCATTTT.

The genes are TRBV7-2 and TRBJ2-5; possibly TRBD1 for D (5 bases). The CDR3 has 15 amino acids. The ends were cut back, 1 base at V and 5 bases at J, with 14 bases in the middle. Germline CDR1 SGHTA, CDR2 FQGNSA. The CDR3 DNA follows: TGTGCCAGCAGCTTAGTTCAGGGCTTAGAGGAGACCCAGTACTTC. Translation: CASSLVQGLEETQYF.

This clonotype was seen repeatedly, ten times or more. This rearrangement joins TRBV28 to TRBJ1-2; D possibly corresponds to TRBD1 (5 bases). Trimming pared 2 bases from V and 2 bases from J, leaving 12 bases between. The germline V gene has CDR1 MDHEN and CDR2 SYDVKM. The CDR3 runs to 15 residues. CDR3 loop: CASSLPRGGNYGYTF. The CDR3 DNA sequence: TGTGCCAGCAGTTTACCCCGTGGGGGGAACTATGGCTACACCTTC.

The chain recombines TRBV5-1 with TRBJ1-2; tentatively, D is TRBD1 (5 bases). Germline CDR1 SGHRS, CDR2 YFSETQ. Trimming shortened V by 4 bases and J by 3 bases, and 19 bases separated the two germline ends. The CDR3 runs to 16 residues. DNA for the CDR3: TGCGCCAGCAGCAAGAGAAGGGGCAGGGAGGACTATGGCTACACCTTC. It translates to CASSKRRGREDYGYTF.